The 5 T cell receptor beta chains below come from one sample, sequenced in a study of blood T cell repertoires in COVID-19. Only in-frame clones appear in the TCRdb table, and some are missing; sequencing was by immunoSEQ multiplex PCR. The sample shows tens of thousands of clones, about 80% of them seen only once. The sequenced sample was peripheral blood. The receptors derive from a human donor in a cohort sampled during active COVID-19.

This sequence joins TRBV7-6 and TRBJ2-1; D is perhaps TRBD1 (5 bases). CDR3 size: 12 residues. Deletions cut 5 bases from V and 6 bases from J, with 8 bases between. Germline loops: CDR1 SGHVS, CDR2 FNYEAQ. CDR3 nucleotides: TGTGCCAGCAGCGACAGCCCCAATGAGCAGTTCTTC. This encodes CASSDSPNEQFF.

V is TRBV7-9 and J is TRBJ1-2, with D possibly TRBD1 on 5 matching bases. Trimming removed 8 bases at V and 9 bases at J, with 22 bases between. Germline V gives CDR1 SEHNR, CDR2 FQNEAQ (reference sequence). CDR3 length: 14 amino acids. CDR3 region: CASHSDGRQGSYTF. CDR3 sequence (DNA): TGTGCCAGCCACTCGGACGGGCGGCAGGGTAGCTACACCTTC.

This sequence joins TRBV10-3 and TRBJ1-5, with D unresolved. Trimming cost V 2 bases and J 1 base, with 15 bases left between them. The CDR3 sequence is 17 residues long. Germline V gene data show CDR1 as ENHRY and CDR2 as SYGVKD. CDR3 nucleotide sequence: TGTGCCATCAGTGAGACCGACCTAATCGGGAGCAATCAGCCCCAGCATTTT. Its translation is CAISETDLIGSNQPQHF.

V and J are TRBV4-2 and TRBJ2-5; D gene ambiguous. Germline lookup yields CDR1 LGHNA and CDR2 YNFKEQ. Trimming removed 4 bases at V and 1 base at J, with 7 bases between. The CDR3 length is 13 residues. CDR3: CASSPYFQETQYF. The DNA for the CDR3 is TGTGCCAGCAGCCCCTACTTCCAAGAGACCCAGTACTTC.

CDR3 residues: CASSPAGTSYEQYF. CDR3 in DNA: TGTGCCAGCAGCCCGGCGGGGACCTCCTACGAGCAGTACTTC. J is TRBJ2-7 and V is TRBV6-2 or TRBV6-3; a weak D match, TRBD2 (6 bases). Trimming took 6 bases from V and 0 from J, leaving 12 bases between them. From germline, CDR1 is MNHEY and CDR2 SVGEGT. The CDR3 runs 14 residues.